Each of the 10 T cell receptor beta chains below was sequenced from the same sample in a study of blood T cell repertoires in COVID-19. The data were produced by immunoSEQ multiplex PCR, yet TCRdb's version contains in-frame clones alone and is incomplete. The sample records about 200,000 clones, approximately 83% being singletons. Specimen: peripheral blood. These receptors came from a human donor with active or convalescent COVID-19. The donor label of this sample is uncertain.

The V gene is TRBV19, the J gene TRBJ1-2; 7 nucleotides match TRBD1. Germline lookup yields CDR1 LNHDA and CDR2 SQIVND (reference sequence). The CDR3 is made up of 17 amino acids. V lost 3 bases to trimming and J lost 4 bases; unmatched junction nucleotides: 14. CDR3 amino acids: CASSIRGQAYSFYGYTF. In DNA form, the CDR3 reads TGTGCCAGTAGTATTCGAGGACAGGCCTATTCCTTCTATGGCTACACCTTC.

The J gene is TRBJ2-2, the V gene TRBV11-3, with 7 bases identical to TRBD1. The V gene end was trimmed by 4 bases and the J gene end by 0 bases; junction bases not matched to a gene: 2. The germline V gene encodes CDR1 SGHNT and CDR2 YENEEA. The CDR3 totals 15 residues. The CDR3 loop reads CASSSQGANTGELFF. CDR3 in DNA: TGTGCCAGCAGCTCCCAGGGGGCGAACACCGGGGAGCTGTTTTTT.

The V and J genes are TRBV21-1 and TRBJ2-5; the table assigns TRBD1, which was not confirmed against the DNA. TRBV21-1 is a recognized pseudogene. The CDR3 contains 13 residues. The DNA of the CDR3 is TGTGCCAGCAGCTGCCGACAAGAAGAGACCCAGTACTTC. Protein sequence: CASSCRQEETQYF.

V usage is TRBV5-1 and J usage is TRBJ2-7; TRBD1 might be the D (6 bases). Germline CDR1 SGHRS, CDR2 YFSETQ. The CDR3 sequence is 14 residues long. Trimming took 0 bases from V and 4 from J, leaving 11 bases between them. In DNA, the CDR3 is TGCGCCAGCAGCTTGGCAGGGGTAGGGTACGAGCAGTACTTC. Its translation: CASSLAGVGYEQYF.

This chain uses TRBV19 with TRBJ2-5; a weak D match, TRBD1 (6 bases). Trimming cost V 5 bases and J 5 bases, with 12 bases left between them. The V gene's germline CDR1 is LNHDA and CDR2 SQIVND (reference sequence). This CDR3 contains 13 residues. The CDR3 region is CASSDGQRETQYF. In DNA form, the CDR3 reads TGTGCCAGTAGTGACGGACAGAGGGAGACCCAGTACTTC.

The rearrangement uses TRBV5-4 and TRBJ2-1; D is perhaps TRBD2 (5 bases). The CDR3 loop spans 14 amino acids. V shed 4 bases and J shed 8 bases, with 16 bases lying between them. Germline-derived CDR1 and CDR2 are SGHNT and YYREEE (reference sequence). CDR3 DNA: TGTGCCAGCAGCCCGACTATGTCAGTCGATGAGCAGTTCTTC. It encodes CASSPTMSVDEQFF. The full variable domain, in which reference TRBV5-4 and TRBJ2-1 provide the parts outside the CDR3, is ETGVTQSPTHLIKTRGQQVTLRCSSQSGHNTVSWYQQALGQGPQFIFQYYREEENGRGNFPPRFSGLQFPNYSSELNVNALELDDSALYLCASSPTMSVDEQFFGPGTRLTVL.

The chain joins TRBV15 to TRBJ2-7; a weak D match, TRBD2 (5 bases). V was clipped by 1 base and J by 4 bases, with 14 bases between them. Germline CDR1 reads LNHNV; CDR2 reads YYDKDF (reference sequence). The CDR3 has 15 amino acids. CDR3 in amino acids: CATSRGVSGDYEQYF. The CDR3 bases are TGTGCCACCAGCAGAGGGGTAAGCGGAGATTACGAGCAGTACTTC.

The chain has TRBV2 and TRBJ2-7; the match to TRBD2 covers 7 bases. This CDR3 has 14 amino acids. The germline gives CDR1 SNHLY, CDR2 FYNNEI. Trimming at V came to 6 bases and at J to 3 bases, leaving 8 bases not matched to a gene. CDR3 coding DNA: TGTGCCAGCAGACAGAGCGGGGCCGACTACGAGCAGTACTTC. Translated: CASRQSGADYEQYF. Filled out from reference TRBV2 and TRBJ2-7, the complete variable domain reads EPEVTQTPSHQVTQMGQEVILRCVPISNHLYFYWYRQILGQKVEFLVSFYNNEISEKSEIFDDQFSVERPDGSNFTLKIRSTKLEDSAMYFCASRQSGADYEQYFGPGTRLTVT.

This rearrangement joins TRBV3-1 (or the pseudogene TRBV3-2) to TRBJ1-2, with D possibly being TRBD1 (6 bases). Trimming cost V 0 bases and J 4 bases, with 15 bases left between them. Per germline, CDR1 LGHDT and CDR2 YNNKEL (reference sequence). This CDR3 has 16 amino acids. This chain's CDR3 is CASSQEWTATAYGYTF. CDR3 in DNA: TGTGCCAGCAGCCAAGAGTGGACAGCGACCGCCTATGGCTACACCTTC.

The chain joins TRBV7-9 to TRBJ2-5; 8 nucleotides agree with TRBD1. Germline loops: CDR1 SEHNR, CDR2 FQNEAQ (reference sequence). The ends lost 5 bases at V and 5 bases at J; junction bases unmatched: 4. The CDR3 contains 13 residues. CDR3 amino acids: CASSPRGPETQYF. Written as DNA, the CDR3 is TGTGCCAGCAGCCCCAGGGGGCCGGAGACCCAGTACTTC.